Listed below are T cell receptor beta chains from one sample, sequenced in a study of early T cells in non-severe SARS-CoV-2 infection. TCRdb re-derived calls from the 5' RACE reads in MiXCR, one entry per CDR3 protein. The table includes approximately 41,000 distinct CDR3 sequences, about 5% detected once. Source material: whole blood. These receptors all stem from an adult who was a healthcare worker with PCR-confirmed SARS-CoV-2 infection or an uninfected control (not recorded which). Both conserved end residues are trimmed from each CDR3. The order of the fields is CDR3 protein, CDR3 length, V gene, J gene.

CDR3 protein: ASSLDDGTGHTGELF; CDR3 length: 15; V gene: TRBV11-3; J gene: TRBJ2-2
CDR3 protein: ASSFLAGWQETQY; CDR3 length: 13; V gene: TRBV7-7; J gene: TRBJ2-5
CDR3 protein: ASRLAGGIDEQF; CDR3 length: 12; V gene: TRBV12-3/TRBV12-4; J gene: TRBJ2-1
CDR3 protein: AWSAIDSNQPQH; CDR3 length: 12; V gene: TRBV30; J gene: TRBJ1-5
CDR3 protein: ASSYTLGGAAF; CDR3 length: 11; V gene: TRBV6-2/TRBV6-3; J gene: TRBJ1-1
CDR3 protein: ASSLTDPGHRIGEQF; CDR3 length: 15; V gene: TRBV11-2; J gene: TRBJ2-1
CDR3 protein: SASPPGHTDTQY; CDR3 length: 12; V gene: TRBV20-1; J gene: TRBJ2-3
CDR3 protein: AASGTNSYEQY; CDR3 length: 11; V gene: TRBV30; J gene: TRBJ2-7
CDR3 protein: ASSLQDWGMNTEAF; CDR3 length: 14; V gene: TRBV13; J gene: TRBJ1-1
CDR3 protein: ASSQGGYEQY; CDR3 length: 10; V gene: TRBV4-1; J gene: TRBJ2-7
CDR3 protein: ASSSKPLTDTQY; CDR3 length: 12; V gene: TRBV12-3/TRBV12-4; J gene: TRBJ2-3
CDR3 protein: ASSLTENTEAF; CDR3 length: 11; V gene: TRBV11-2; J gene: TRBJ1-1
CDR3 protein: ASKWWSQETQY; CDR3 length: 11; V gene: TRBV5-8; J gene: TRBJ2-5
CDR3 protein: SVGAMNTEAF; CDR3 length: 10; V gene: TRBV29-1; J gene: TRBJ1-1
CDR3 protein: ASSSRNASPLH; CDR3 length: 11; V gene: TRBV12-3/TRBV12-4; J gene: TRBJ1-6
CDR3 protein: ASSVEVMGPGPDTQY; CDR3 length: 15; V gene: TRBV9; J gene: TRBJ2-3
CDR3 protein: ASSQSNGGLAGELF; CDR3 length: 14; V gene: TRBV4-1; J gene: TRBJ2-2
CDR3 protein: ASSPWTGKNTEAF; CDR3 length: 13; V gene: TRBV7-9; J gene: TRBJ1-1
CDR3 protein: ASSFRGGVEQF; CDR3 length: 11; V gene: TRBV27; J gene: TRBJ2-1
CDR3 protein: ASRSPQGLSSGANVLT; CDR3 length: 16; V gene: TRBV6-5; J gene: TRBJ2-6
CDR3 protein: AHWVGEQF; CDR3 length: 8; V gene: TRBV12-3/TRBV12-4; J gene: TRBJ2-1
CDR3 protein: ASSLGPGQGVHGYT; CDR3 length: 14; V gene: TRBV5-4; J gene: TRBJ1-2
CDR3 protein: ASSYRGSNYGYT; CDR3 length: 12; V gene: TRBV4-1; J gene: TRBJ1-2
CDR3 protein: ASSQDYGQGSSPLH; CDR3 length: 14; V gene: TRBV3-1; J gene: TRBJ1-6
CDR3 protein: ASSFRGNQDTQY; CDR3 length: 12; V gene: TRBV12-3/TRBV12-4; J gene: TRBJ2-3
CDR3 protein: SALGASGGQETQY; CDR3 length: 13; V gene: TRBV20-1; J gene: TRBJ2-5
CDR3 protein: SASRNSGDLNTGELF; CDR3 length: 15; V gene: TRBV20-1; J gene: TRBJ2-2
CDR3 protein: ASSSGGITSTDTQY; CDR3 length: 14; V gene: TRBV9; J gene: TRBJ2-3
CDR3 protein: ASRGTPQETQY; CDR3 length: 11; V gene: TRBV25-1; J gene: TRBJ2-5
CDR3 protein: ATSRDGNEQF; CDR3 length: 10; V gene: TRBV15; J gene: TRBJ2-1
CDR3 protein: ASSPTVAGGYETQY; CDR3 length: 14; V gene: TRBV11-2; J gene: TRBJ2-5